A selection of T cell receptor beta chains follows, all from one sample in a study of blood T cell repertoires in COVID-19. Clones were sequenced by immunoSEQ multiplex PCR, and TCRdb holds only the in-frame ones, with some missing. Here the sample spans some 44,000 clones, around 92% being singletons. Sequenced: peripheral blood. Receptors originate from a human donor in a cohort sampled during active COVID-19. Each CDR3 is given with its conserved first and last residue. Each record gives: clone size, D gene, J gene, V gene, CDR3 DNA, CDR3 protein. D genes are given only for firm matches. Rows give clone size only sometimes, using once, few, many, or a class for an expanded clone.

. | TRBD1 | TRBJ2-7 | TRBV6-2/TRBV6-3 | TGTGCCAGCAGTTACTCGGGGACAGTAAAGCAGTACTTC | CASSYSGTVKQYF
. | TRBD2 | TRBJ2-1 | TRBV19 | TGTGCCAGTAGTATCTTGCTAGCGGGAGCCTATGAGCAGTTCTTC | CASSILLAGAYEQFF
. | TRBD2 | TRBJ2-1 | TRBV6-2/TRBV6-3 | TGTGCCAGCAGTTCAAGCGGGAGTATTTCCAATGAGCAGTTCTTC | CASSSSGSISNEQFF
. | TRBD1 | TRBJ1-4 | TRBV29-1 | TGCAGCGTTGGCCCAACAGGGGCAACTAATGAAAAACTGTTTTTT | CSVGPTGATNEKLFF
. | . | TRBJ2-7 | TRBV3-1/TRBV3-2 | TGTGCCAGCAGCCATGGTGGTAGCGGAAGCACCTACGAGCAGTACTTC | CASSHGGSGSTYEQYF
. | . | TRBJ2-5 | TRBV4-1 | TGCGCCAGCAGCCAAGCAGGGGAAGCCAGGGAGACCCAGTACTTC | CASSQAGEARETQYF
. | . | TRBJ1-3 | TRBV10-3 | TGTGCCATCAGAGGGGATAAGGCTGGAAACACCATATATTTT | CAIRGDKAGNTIYF
. | . | TRBJ2-3 | TRBV27 | TGTGCCAGCAGTTTCCTCGCGGTCACAGATACGCAGTATTTT | CASSFLAVTDTQYF
. | TRBD1 | TRBJ2-7 | TRBV9 | TGTGCCAGCAGCGTGGGTACAGGGGGCGATCTCGGCGAGCAGTACTTC | CASSVGTGGDLGEQYF
. | . | TRBJ1-4 | TRBV6-5 | TGTGCCAGCAGGGGGCCTTTCAATGAAAAACTGTTTTTT | CASRGPFNEKLFF
. | TRBD1 | TRBJ1-2 | TRBV7-2 | TGTGCCAGCAGCGGAAGACAGGGGGCGCATGGCTACACCTTC | CASSGRQGAHGYTF
. | TRBD1 | TRBJ2-7 | TRBV27 | TGTGCCAGCAGTCAATACAGGGGGCGGCCCGACGAGCAGTACTTC | CASSQYRGRPDEQYF
few | TRBD1 | TRBJ1-5 | TRBV9 | TGTGCCAGCAGCCCCCACCCAGGGGGAGGTCAGCCCCAGCATTTT | CASSPHPGGGQPQHF
. | . | TRBJ1-1 | TRBV4-1 | TGCGCCAGCAGCCAAATAGGCGGGAACACTGAAGCTTTCTTT | CASSQIGGNTEAFF